The 26 T cell receptor beta chains listed next were all sequenced from one sample in a study of blood T cell repertoires in COVID-19. Clones were read by immunoSEQ multiplex PCR, and TCRdb kept only the in-frame ones, dropping some. The sample comprises 150,000 to 200,000 clones, roughly 80% of which are singletons, and about 8.3% rests with the top ten. The sample taken for sequencing was peripheral blood. The receptors originated from a man aged 55-75 years with acute or convalescent COVID-19.

This clone was recorded once. V gene TRBV9 combines with J gene TRBJ2-1, with 12 positions matching TRBD1. V gave up 0 bases and J gave up 9 bases; unmatched junction bases: 7. This CDR3 comprises 16 residues. Germline V gene sequence: CDR1 SGDLS, CDR2 YYNGEE. The CDR3 nucleotides read TGTGCCAGCAGCGTAGACGGGGACAGGGGGCGCGGTGAGCAGTTCTTC. As protein: CASSVDGDRGRGEQFF.

This clone came up once. V is TRBV2 and J is TRBJ1-5; 7 bases are a match to TRBD1. The germline gives CDR1 SNHLY, CDR2 FYNNEI. CDR3 length: 13 amino acids. V dropped 3 bases and J dropped 8; count of bases not matched to a gene: 4. CDR3 DNA: TGTGCCAGCAGTGAGACAGGGTTCGAGCCCCAGCATTTT. This translates into CASSETGFEPQHF.

The V gene is TRBV29-1, the J gene TRBJ1-2, with D maybe TRBD1 (6 bases). This CDR3 comprises 15 residues. Germline-derived CDR1 and CDR2 are SQVTM and ANQGSEA. The V end was cut by 0 bases, the J end by 5 bases, with 16 bases between. The CDR3 sequence is CSVEDNRESKYGYTF. The CDR3 nucleotides are TGCAGCGTTGAAGATAACAGGGAAAGTAAATATGGCTACACCTTC.

The chain is built from TRBV6-5 and TRBJ1-1, with 7 bases lining up with TRBD1. Germline values: CDR1 MNHEY, CDR2 SVGAGI. This CDR3 is built from 15 residues. V trimming: 2 bases; J trimming: 0 bases; junction bases outside the gene matches: 3. The CDR3 DNA sequence: TGTGCCAGCAGTTACGAGGGGACAGTGAACACTGAAGCTTTCTTT. It yields the protein CASSYEGTVNTEAFF.

The chain recombines TRBV11-2 with TRBJ1-4; a weak D match, TRBD1 (5 bases). V lost 5 bases to trimming and J lost 0 bases, with 16 bases between them. Germline V gene sequence: CDR1 SGHAT, CDR2 FQNNGV. The CDR3 has 17 residues. CDR3 amino acids: CASSPLDNLATNEKLFF. Here the CDR3 DNA reads TGTGCCAGCAGCCCCTTGGACAACCTGGCAACTAATGAAAAACTGTTTTTT. The whole variable domain, remainder taken from reference TRBV11-2 and TRBJ1-4, is EAGVAQSPRYKIIEKRQSVAFWCNPISGHATLYWYQQILGQGPKLLIQFQNNGVVDDSQLPKDRFSAERLKGVDSTLKIQPAKLEDSAVYLCASSPLDNLATNEKLFFGSGTQLSVL.

V and J are TRBV5-4 and TRBJ2-1; D unclear. The CDR3 length is 14 residues. The V end was cut by 1 base, the J end by 7 bases, with 12 bases between. The V gene's germline CDR1 is SGHNT and CDR2 YYREEE (reference sequence). The CDR3 sequence: CASSLPRASNEQFF. The CDR3 region has the DNA TGTGCCAGCAGCTTGCCTCGCGCCTCGAATGAGCAGTTCTTC.

CDR3: CASSRQDRSYTF. The CDR3 DNA reads TGTGCCAGCAGCCGTCAGGACAGAAGCTACACCTTC. The V and J genes are TRBV7-9 and TRBJ1-2; D is possibly TRBD1 (6 bases). V lost 5 bases and J 9 bases, leaving 13 bases between the germline ends. Germline V CDR1 and CDR2: SEHNR, FQNEAQ (reference sequence). The CDR3 contains 12 residues.

The chain employs TRBV5-5 and TRBJ1-5; 9 bases align to TRBD1. The germline V gene encodes CDR1 SGHKS and CDR2 YYEKEE (reference sequence). J lost 2 bases, V lost 4 bases, and 7 bases had no gene match. The CDR3 length is 16 residues. CDR3 DNA sequence: TGTGCCAGCAGCCCCGGGACAGGGTATGGCAATCAGCCCCAGCATTTT. It codes for CASSPGTGYGNQPQHF. The full variable domain, completed using reference TRBV5-5 and TRBJ1-5, is DAGVTQSPTHLIKTRGQQVTLRCSPISGHKSVSWYQQVLGQGPQFIFQYYEKEERGRGNFPDRFSARQFPNYSSELNVNALLLGDSALYLCASSPGTGYGNQPQHFGDGTRLSIL.

In this sample, this clone turned up once. The gene calls are TRBV7-2 and TRBJ2-2, with TRBD2 matching 11 bases. The CDR3 is 16 residues long. Looked up from germline, CDR1 is SGHTA and CDR2 is FQGNSA. The trim removed 5 bases at V and 5 bases at J, leaving 7 bases unmatched. The CDR3 here is CASSLTSGGGTGELFF. The CDR3 DNA sequence: TGTGCCAGCAGCCTCACTAGCGGGGGAGGAACCGGGGAGCTGTTTTTT.

The rearrangement links TRBV9 to TRBJ2-1; 10 bases match TRBD2. V gave up 0 bases and J gave up 10 bases; unmatched junction bases: 7. This CDR3 spans 15 amino acids. CDR1 SGDLS and CDR2 YYNGEE come from the germline V gene. The CDR3, as DNA: TGTGCCAGCAGCGTAGGAACTAGCGGGGTGCTGGAGCAGTTCTTC. The encoded protein is CASSVGTSGVLEQFF. Together with reference TRBV9 and TRBJ2-1, the CDR3 gives the full variable domain: DSGVTQTPKHLITATGQRVTLRCSPRSGDLSVYWYQQSLDQGLQFLIQYYNGEERAKGNILERFSAQQFPDLHSELNLSSLELGDSALYFCASSVGTSGVLEQFFGPGTRLTVL.

The chain couples TRBV14 to TRBJ2-3, with TRBD2 identical over 7 bases. This CDR3 contains 15 residues. V dropped 0 bases and J dropped 4; count of bases not matched to a gene: 4. Per the germline V gene, CDR1 is SGHDN and CDR2 is FVKESK. The CDR3 spells CASSQDPSGADTQYF. CDR3 sequence (DNA): TGTGCCAGCAGCCAAGATCCTAGCGGCGCAGATACGCAGTATTTT. The variable domain in full, completed from reference TRBV14 and TRBJ2-3, reads EAGVTQFPSHSVIEKGQTVTLRCDPISGHDNLYWYRRVMGKEIKFLLHFVKESKQDESGMPNNRFLAERTGGTYSTLKVQPAELEDSGVYFCASSQDPSGADTQYFGPGTRLTVL.

The V call is TRBV25-1, the J call TRBJ2-1, with D tentatively TRBD2 (7 bases). The V and J ends lost 8 bases and 6 bases respectively, with 14 bases between them. This CDR3 is built from 13 residues. Germline V lookup: CDR1 MGHDK, CDR2 SYGVNS. The CDR3 is CASGGGGGNEQFF. The CDR3, as DNA: TGTGCCAGCGGAGGGGGAGGGGGCAATGAGCAGTTCTTC.

V is TRBV10-2 and J is TRBJ1-5, with D uncertain. The germline V gene encodes CDR1 WSHSY and CDR2 SAAADI. The length of the CDR3 is 14 residues. V gave up 1 base and J gave up 7 bases, with 11 bases separating them. The CDR3 reads CASSELSFTQPQHF. The CDR3 DNA reads as TGCGCCAGCAGTGAGTTAAGCTTTACGCAGCCCCAGCATTTT.

Worth noting for this clone: This may arise from a read error, as a much more abundant clone is one base away. The rearrangement uses TRBV4-2 and TRBJ2-2, with no clear D. V dropped 6 bases and J dropped 1 base, with 3 bases sitting between them. Germline CDR1 and CDR2: LGHNA and YNFKEQ. The CDR3 has 12 residues. DNA for the CDR3: TGTGCCAGCAGTCAGAACACCGGGGAGCTGTTTTTT. This codes for CASSQNTGELFF.

The genes are TRBV24-1 and TRBJ2-1; a weak D match, TRBD2 (6 bases). V lost 6 bases and J 0 bases, leaving 14 bases between the germline ends. The CDR3 consists of 16 residues. Germline CDR1 and CDR2: KGHDR and SFDVKD. CDR3 sequence reads: CATSMGGAGSYNEQFF. The CDR3 region has the DNA TGTGCCACCAGTATGGGGGGTGCGGGCTCCTACAATGAGCAGTTCTTC.

The gene calls are TRBV2 and TRBJ1-3; D is unclear. V was pared by 8 bases and J by 4 bases, with 18 bases between. Germline V gene sequence: CDR1 SNHLY, CDR2 FYNNEI. CDR3 size: 15 residues. The CDR3 region is CASLPFGEAGNTIYF. DNA for the CDR3: TGTGCCAGCCTACCTTTTGGGGAGGCCGGAAACACCATATATTTT.

This clone showed up just a few times. This chain connects TRBV19 to TRBJ2-3; D is possibly TRBD1 (5 bases). The V and J ends lost 0 bases and 2 bases respectively, with 12 bases between them. From germline, CDR1 is LNHDA and CDR2 SQIVND (reference sequence). CDR3 length equals 16 residues. The CDR3 here is CASSIDGKGHTDTQYF. CDR3 DNA: TGTGCCAGTAGTATAGATGGGAAGGGGCACACAGATACGCAGTATTTT.

This chain links TRBV6-6 with TRBJ1-5; D unresolved. Trimming left V 2 bases short and J 3 bases short, with 8 bases between. Germline CDR1 reads MNHNY; CDR2 reads SVGAGI (reference sequence). The CDR3 consists of 14 residues. For the CDR3, the DNA is TGTGCCAGCAGTTACGACAAGGCCAATCAGCCCCAGCATTTT. This encodes CASSYDKANQPQHF.

A word on this clone: At the DNA level, this CDR3 is encoded by other sequences in the same sample as well. The chain uses TRBV19 and TRBJ1-1; D is unresolved. Germline V CDR1 and CDR2: LNHDA, SQIVND (reference sequence). The CDR3 contains 12 residues. Trimming stripped 6 bases from V and 0 bases from J, with 5 bases between. Written as DNA, the CDR3 is TGTGCCAGTAGCAACATGAACACTGAAGCTTTCTTT. Amino acids: CASSNMNTEAFF.

A single count supports this clone. The chain uses TRBV7-9 and TRBJ2-2; D not certain. Germline values: CDR1 SEHNR, CDR2 FQNEAQ (reference sequence). The ends were cut back, 5 bases at V and 0 bases at J, with 4 bases in the middle. This CDR3 is built from 13 residues. The DNA of the CDR3 is TGTGCCAGCAGCCCCACGAACACCGGGGAGCTGTTTTTT. Translation gives CASSPTNTGELFF.

This rearrangement joins TRBV13 to TRBJ2-3, with D tentatively TRBD2 (6 bases). The CDR3 runs 15 residues. V lost 5 bases to trimming and J lost 5 bases, with 17 bases between them. From germline, CDR1 is PRHDT and CDR2 FYEKMQ (reference sequence). In nucleotides, the CDR3 is TGTGCCAGCAGCCTGGGATTAACCGGGGGAGATACGCAGTATTTT. Residues: CASSLGLTGGDTQYF.

The V and J genes are TRBV6-2 or TRBV6-3 and TRBJ2-7; TRBD1 aligns across 7 bases. The junction had 7 bases not matched to a gene; V was cut back by 4 bases and J by 7 bases. Germline lookup yields CDR1 MNHEY and CDR2 SVGEGT. The CDR3 extends over 13 amino acids. The DNA for the CDR3 is TGTGCCAGCAGTTCGGACAGGTCGGAAGAGCAGTACTTC. Translating it yields CASSSDRSEEQYF.

The chain employs TRBV6-5 and TRBJ1-3; unclear D gene. V was trimmed by 2 bases and J by 0 bases, leaving 8 bases between them. The CDR3 runs to 15 residues. The V gene's germline CDR1 is MNHEY and CDR2 SVGAGI. The CDR3: CASSYNSISGNTIYF. Here the CDR3 DNA reads TGTGCCAGCAGTTACAACTCTATCTCTGGAAACACCATATATTTT.

The gene calls are TRBV19 and TRBJ1-5; maybe TRBD1 (5 bases). The CDR3 spans 16 residues. Germline lookup yields CDR1 LNHDA and CDR2 SQIVND (reference sequence). Trimming removed 6 bases from V and 6 bases from J, with 21 bases in between. The CDR3 reads CASSRGGQARGQPQHF. CDR3 DNA: TGTGCCAGTAGCCGGGGGGGTCAGGCCCGGGGTCAGCCCCAGCATTTT.

The chain has TRBV9 and TRBJ2-7; 7 bases align to TRBD1. This CDR3 region has 13 residues. With V trimmed by 3 bases and J by 3 bases, 3 bases remained unmatched. Germline CDR1 is SGDLS and CDR2 is YYNGEE. CDR3 protein: CASSAPGGYEQYF. The CDR3 nucleotides are TGTGCCAGCAGCGCTCCAGGGGGCTACGAGCAGTACTTC. The full variable domain, with the rest looked up from reference TRBV9 and TRBJ2-7, is DSGVTQTPKHLITATGQRVTLRCSPRSGDLSVYWYQQSLDQGLQFLIQYYNGEERAKGNILERFSAQQFPDLHSELNLSSLELGDSALYFCASSAPGGYEQYFGPGTRLTVT.

In this sample, this clone turned up a few times. V usage is TRBV19 and J usage is TRBJ2-6, with TRBD2 matching over 7 bases. The V segment lost 5 bases and the J segment 0 bases; nucleotides outside the gene matches: 13. CDR3 length: 19 amino acids. The germline CDR1 and CDR2 sequences are LNHDA and SQIVND (reference sequence). DNA of the CDR3: TGTGCCAGTAGTCCGTCAAGGACTAGACACCTCTCTGGGGCCAACGTCCTGACTTTC. This codes for CASSPSRTRHLSGANVLTF.